A single sample gave rise to the 6 T cell receptor beta chains below, sequenced in a study of tumor-infiltrating lymphocytes in primary liver carcinoma. From roughly 470 ng total RNA, TCR beta cDNA was generated with a primer in the constant region. Nested multiplex PCR, run for three rounds with slightly modified ARM-PCR, yielded TCR beta libraries. The first two PCR rounds, around 11 cycles each, used TRBV1-TRBV30 forward primers and a C-beta reverse primer. TCRdb reanalysed the multiplex PCR reads using MiXCR and keeps one entry per CDR3 protein. The sample lists some 51,000 distinct CDR3 sequences; over 65% were seen once. The tissue used was unsorted bulk material of about 19-33 mg. RNA and DNA were co-extracted from it with the AllPrep DNA/RNA mini kit. Sequenced: liver tumor tissue from sampling region 3. Subset meaning: tumor region T3, left-lateral pole. Receptors were obtained from a man in his forties or fifties with primary liver carcinoma and hepatitis B virus infection.

To note about this clonotype: A junction boundary mismatches the germline segment, possibly from a read error. V usage is TRBV6-5 and J usage is TRBJ1-6; D gene uncertain. From germline, CDR1 is MNHEY and CDR2 SVGAGI. The CDR3 has 13 amino acids. The CDR3, as DNA: TGTGTCAGCAGAAACGACGATAATTCACTCCTCCACTTT. It encodes CVSRNDDNSLLHF.

With respect to this clonotype: One junction end disagrees with the germline gene, perhaps due to a read error. The V call is TRBV6-5, the J call TRBJ1-5; D gene ambiguous. CDR3 length: 17 amino acids. From germline, CDR1 is MNHEY and CDR2 SVGAGI. The DNA for the CDR3 is TGTACCAGCAGTTATGACCCTCCATGGGCCACCAATCAGCCCCAACATTTT. This gives the protein CTSSYDPPWATNQPQHF.

Written as DNA, the CDR3 is TGTGCCTGGACGCGGGAGTTCCCTTACGATGAGCAGTTCTTC. Amino acids: CAWTREFPYDEQFF. The genes are TRBV30 and TRBJ2-1, with 7 bases lining up with TRBD2. This CDR3 is built from 14 residues. Germline V lookup: CDR1 GTSNPN, CDR2 SVGIG (reference sequence). V trimming: 4 bases; J trimming: 8 bases; junction bases outside the gene matches: 11.

The CDR3 here is CASSHDGQEKLFF. The CDR3 region has the DNA TGTGCCAGCAGCCACGACGGCCAAGAAAAACTGTTTTTT. The V and J genes are TRBV7-9 and TRBJ1-4; D uncertain. The CDR3 length is 13 residues. V shed 5 bases and J shed 8 bases, with 12 bases lying between them. Germline V gene data show CDR1 as SEHNR and CDR2 as FQNEAQ (reference sequence).

Regarding this clonotype: A read error is likely, as this CDR3 ends without the conserved phenylalanine or tryptophan. The chain uses TRBV28 and TRBJ2-7; unclear D gene. The CDR3 is made up of 12 amino acids. Trimming pared 7 bases from V and 3 bases from J, leaving 10 bases between. Germline V CDR1 and CDR2: MDHEN, SYDVKM. CDR3 region: CASNENFYEQYL. Written as DNA, the CDR3 is TGTGCCAGCAATGAAAATTTCTACGAGCAGTACTTA.

This clonotype was counted many times. The chain employs TRBV6-2 or TRBV6-3 and TRBJ1-5; unclear D gene. The V end was cut by 5 bases, the J end by 1 base, with 21 bases between. The CDR3 has 18 amino acids. CDR1 is MNHEY, CDR2 SVGEGT, per germline. The CDR3 loop is CASSPPPGWSRSNQPQHF. CDR3 nucleotide sequence: TGTGCCAGCAGTCCCCCCCCGGGGTGGAGTAGAAGCAATCAGCCCCAGCATTTT.